A single TCR beta chain is shown here with its context. This clone showed up just once. No cognate antigen has been identified for it. One junction end does not reproduce the germline sequence, and a read error may be involved. The record originates from a study of cytomegalovirus exposure and HLA in healthy donors (TCRdb year 2017). Regarding the research as a whole: An earlier analysis of roughly 610 of the donors reported about 260 Gb of sequence data and roughly 120 million unique TCR beta sequences obtained from around 180 million T cells. Roughly 300 gigabases of sequencing data and 75 million to 85 million unique TCR sequences made up an early release that covered under 750 HLA-typed donors. Among the roughly 430 genotyped donors, 75% to 90% belonged to the genetic ancestry cluster associated with self-reported Caucasian donors. The study aimed to test whether cataloging public T cell receptors could reveal signatures of past pathogen exposure. The study profiled the T cell repertoires of under 700 subjects by immunosequencing and related them to cytomegalovirus serostatus. A separate validation cohort of 100 to 150 different subjects was used in addition to the approximately 700-subject first cohort. To predict cytomegalovirus infection status, the study combined high-throughput TCR immunosequencing, statistical association of individual TCRs with disease status, and machine learning. To study patterns of TCR occurrence, a later analysis re-analyzed previously published TCR beta repertoires from 700 or so donors and added high-resolution HLA genotyping. The later analysis used no new phenotypic data to find candidate immune exposures, relying instead on TCR beta sequences and their occurrence across donors. An earlier analysis of some 500 of the donors used high-throughput TCR beta sequencing to judge whether each TCR beta V gene segment behaved as functional or pseudogenic. Donor age, sex, ethnicity and CMV serostatus were compiled together with the repertoire data. Genome-wide SNP genotypes for about 65% of the 666 donors were used in a later genetic analysis, which treated that subset as a discovery cohort. Every discovery cohort repertoire had been produced on one sequencing platform. HLA typing included class I and class II loci at four-digit resolution. The number of typed donors differed by locus: 629-630 for A, B, C, DRB1 and DQB1; 522 for DQA1; some 610 for DPA1; and approximately 450 for DPB1. Because of strong linkage in the cohort, roughly five DR-DQ haplotypes were treated as single units for association and clustering. On average, 235,054 unique TCR beta nucleotide sequences were sequenced per donor among about 400 genotyped donors of the cohort, with roughly a sixth of those sequences being non-productive. The paper's findings and limits, for the study overall: In a later analysis, HLA-associated TCR beta chains were found to be more clonally expanded and to have lower generation probabilities than equally common non-associated chains. Cytomegalovirus status was reported to be diagnosed by the classifier with high specificity and sensitivity in both the original and validation cohorts. A further reported finding was that TCR beta sequences accurately predicted the HLA-A and HLA-B alleles for most subjects in the first cohort. Fewer than 20 rarely observed V segments, including chromosome 9 orphons, were excluded from the earlier analysis of just under 600 of the donors because counts were too low. In a later analysis, several top co-occurrence clusters were reported to appear linked to parvovirus B19, influenza, CMV and Epstein-Barr virus. Strong co-occurrence of HLA alleles, especially DR and DQ, made assigning TCR associations to individual alleles difficult. In an earlier analysis of around 600 of the donors, most TCR beta V segments were observed in productive rearrangements about 87% or about 30% of the time, broadly matching IMGT annotations. Most TCR sequences were observed very rarely across donors, whereas some public TCRs were present in many individuals. Some IMGT-functional V segments, including TRBV6-2 and TRBV6-3, could not be distinguished by the 87-base-pair reads and were therefore excluded. Sequencing depth was assumed to be roughly uniform across donors in the presence/absence analyses, though that assumption may not hold. Because HLA typing was missing for some donors at each locus, association tests included only the typed subset. Only TCR beta chains were sequenced in this cohort, and the absence of alpha or paired-chain data limited detectable features. Compared with the approximately 710-donor mean, donors in an Asian-associated ancestry cluster had fewer N-insertions in productive TCRs, according to a later genetic analysis. A later genetic analysis associated a missense DCLRE1C variant with V-gene and J-gene trimming of TCR beta chains, and an independent cohort replicated the association. In a later analysis, TCR association rates were found to vary across HLA loci, with the most associated TCRs seen for DRB1 alleles and the fewest for HLA-C alleles. A cluster of highly shared sequence variants was judged likely to be a technical artifact of the sequencing pipeline. The only immune exposure information available for the cohort was CMV serostatus. In a later analysis, 16,951 TCR beta sequences were associated with specific HLA alleles at a false discovery rate of 0.05. According to the authors, the approach could potentially be generalized to other disease states and immunological phenotypes. In vitro tests confirmed that three of the cytomegalovirus-associated TCR beta chains recognize cytomegalovirus antigens. Correlated functional status among segregating V segments might reflect linkage disequilibrium, but an unknown experimental factor could not be ruled out. In a later analysis, most CMV-associated TCR beta chains were found to appear HLA-restricted, with HLA associations seemingly driven largely by CMV exposure. The study gave a list of 150 to 200 TCR beta chains associated with cytomegalovirus.

Libraries came from the immunoSEQ multiplex PCR assay. For the multiplex PCR, a mixture combining 60 forward primers for TCR Vbeta segments and 13 reverse primers for TCR Jbeta segments was used. A multiplex PCR assay on genomic DNA amplified the CDR3 region of rearranged TCR beta genes. Amplified TCR beta libraries were sequenced as 87-base-pair reads on the Illumina HiSeq System. From the authors' description of their analysis: A later analysis counted approximately 74 million unique TCR beta chains across the 666 repertoires, and 9.5 million to 11 million of these chains were shared by at least two donors. Raw reads were error-corrected and collapsed into unique sequences with a nearest-neighbor algorithm that merged closely related sequences to remove PCR and sequencing errors. Alignment of CDR3 sequences to IMGT reference sequences was used to assign V, D and J gene segments. For a sequence to be retained, at least a six-nucleotide match to both a V gene segment and a J gene segment was required. A rearrangement was called productive if the CDR3 had no stop codons and remained in frame with V and J, and every other rearrangement was called non-productive. CDR3 was defined according to IMGT convention as the region running from the second conserved V-encoded cysteine to the conserved J-encoded phenylalanine. The earlier analysis of 587 of the donors excluded sequences that lacked an unambiguous match to a single V gene segment. An earlier analysis of 550 to 650 of the donors classified V segments as functional when productive rearrangements were above 56.7% and as segregating when the standard deviation between donors was above 5%. A statistical classification framework was built to diagnose cytomegalovirus status from the catalog of TCR beta chain sequences. V and J gene assignment, in a later analysis, came from comparing TCR nucleotide sequences with IMGT/GENE-DB human TR gene sequences. Using the TCRdist pipeline, a later analysis assigned CDR3 sequences along with most-parsimonious VDJ recombination scenarios. In a later analysis, every TCR beta chain was defined by the combination of its CDR3 amino acid sequence and its V-gene family, and reads without a unique V-gene family were dropped. A later analysis removed 592 highly shared, low-generation-probability nucleotide sequences to deal with suspected cross-contamination and a sequencing artifact. In a later analysis, a clonal expansion index for each public chain was calculated from normalized within-repertoire ranks of inferred template counts. In a later analysis, generation probabilities were computed with a VDJ recombination model fitted to out-of-frame rearrangements, and the resulting probabilities were checked against IGoR. A later analysis scored TCR-TCR, TCR-HLA and TCR-CMV co-occurrence with hypergeometric tests, applying a repertoire-size bias correction to TCR pairs. In a later analysis, false discovery rates were estimated by permuting HLA or CMV assignments 20 times. A later analysis grouped co-occurring TCRs with DBSCAN, adding TCRdist sequence similarity when clustering within HLA-allele-positive subsets. For co-occurrence clustering, repertoires with fewer than 30,000 or more than 120,000 public chains were excluded, along with 5 or 6 repertoires with anomalous nucleotide sharing. The table comes from immuneACCESS by way of TCRdb, which keeps in-frame sequences with V and J called. Part of the clones is missing from these tables; in studies checked, under half for an unresolved V gene and the rest for unknown reasons. Clone size and V and J calls were adopted from that table, with D and trimming inferred from the DNA. The sample profile shows 150,000 to 200,000 clones; 70% to 80% of them were found once. The ten largest account for roughly 9.7% of the sample.

In total, more than 500 healthy bone marrow donors made up the cohort. At the time of sampling, all cohort members were nominally healthy, though unrecorded immune exposures were likely present. The donor was CMV seropositive and was included in the group of approximately 300 seropositive cohort members. Every donor gave a peripheral blood sample, and the peripheral blood mononuclear cells from that sample were used for TCR beta sequencing. Genomic DNA was extracted from the blood cell samples with the Qiagen DNeasy Blood Extraction Kit. CDR1 and CDR2 (MNHNS, SASEGT) derive from the germline V gene. The CDR3, cysteine through phenylalanine, is 16 amino acids long. Just CDR3 DNA is preserved here, 48 bases in frame from base 1.

This receptor was taken from a man between 18 and 29 years old in good health and CMV-seropositive. The rearrangement combines TRBV6-1 with TRBJ1-2, with 7 bases in between that match TRBD1. The sequencing sample was made of PBMCs. The DNA sequence is given as TGTGCCAGCATTGAATTAAGGAACAGGGGAAGTTATGGCTACACCTTC. Translated, this gives CASIELRNRGSYGYTF.